The clone carrying this T cell receptor beta chain was detected only a few times. Its antigen is undetermined. This entry is derived from a study of cytomegalovirus exposure and HLA in healthy donors. Study as a whole: A prior analysis found 117 million unique TCR beta sequences from roughly 180 million T cells. Study observations and caveats: Per published accounts, TCR beta sequences correctly predicted the HLA-A and HLA-B alleles of most subjects. Later findings reportedly placed an Asian-associated ancestry cluster below the roughly 700-donor mean for N-insertions.

Use of 60 Vbeta and 13 Jbeta primers characterized the PCR. How the authors handled the data: In a later analysis, of 84 million or so unique beta chains, about 12 million appeared in at least two donors. Profiled with immunoSEQ multiplex PCR; TCRdb holds only in-frame clones, not every one. V and J calls and clone size come straight from that table; D and trimming were deduced from the DNA. This sample has fewer than 95,000 clones, with roughly 73% found just once. V gave up 5 bases and J gave up 6 bases; unmatched junction bases: 18. The CDR3 has 18 residues. Germline CDR1 reads SGHVS; CDR2 reads FQNEAQ.

The source of this sequence is a woman in her forties in good health and CMV-seropositive. The sample comprised PBMCs. The chain links TRBV7-8 to TRBJ2-2; 7 nucleotides line up with TRBD1. The CDR3 protein is CASSPVFERGPPSGELFF. CDR3 coding DNA: TGTGCCAGCAGCCCTGTTTTTGAGAGGGGGCCCCCCTCCGGGGAGCTGTTTTTT.